The source of this T cell receptor beta chain is a study of cytomegalovirus exposure and HLA in healthy donors. A remark on this clone: Its antigen is not known.

In the PCR, 60 Vbeta and 13 Jbeta primers were used. Some clones are missing from TCRdb's copy, which holds only in-frame ones; the method was immunoSEQ multiplex PCR. The table records roughly 77,000 clones, about two thirds of them present only once. General study findings and limits: Available immune exposure information covered CMV serostatus only. Researchers counted around 160 TCR beta chains as cytomegalovirus-associated. In a later analysis, a missense DCLRE1C variant was linked to TCR beta V- and J-gene trimming.

Looked up from germline, CDR1 is SGHTA and CDR2 is FQGTGA. The V gene end was trimmed by 2 bases and the J gene end by 8 bases; junction bases not matched to a gene: 7. The CDR3 totals 14 residues. The J gene is TRBJ1-2, the V gene TRBV7-3; TRBD1 matches 8 bases. The sample consisted of PBMCs. This clonotype originated in a woman aged 45-59 years in good health and CMV-seropositive. Written as DNA, the CDR3 is TGTGCCAGCAGCTTAGGTTCAGGGGGCGTAGGCTACACCTTC. Translation gives CASSLGSGGVGYTF. Full variable domain (remainder filled in from reference TRBV7-3 and TRBJ1-2): GAGVSQTPSNKVTEKGKYVELRCDPISGHTALYWYRQSLGQGPEFLIYFQGTGAADDSGLPNDRFFAVRPEGSVSTLKIQRTERGDSAVYLCASSLGSGGVGYTFGSGTRLTVV.